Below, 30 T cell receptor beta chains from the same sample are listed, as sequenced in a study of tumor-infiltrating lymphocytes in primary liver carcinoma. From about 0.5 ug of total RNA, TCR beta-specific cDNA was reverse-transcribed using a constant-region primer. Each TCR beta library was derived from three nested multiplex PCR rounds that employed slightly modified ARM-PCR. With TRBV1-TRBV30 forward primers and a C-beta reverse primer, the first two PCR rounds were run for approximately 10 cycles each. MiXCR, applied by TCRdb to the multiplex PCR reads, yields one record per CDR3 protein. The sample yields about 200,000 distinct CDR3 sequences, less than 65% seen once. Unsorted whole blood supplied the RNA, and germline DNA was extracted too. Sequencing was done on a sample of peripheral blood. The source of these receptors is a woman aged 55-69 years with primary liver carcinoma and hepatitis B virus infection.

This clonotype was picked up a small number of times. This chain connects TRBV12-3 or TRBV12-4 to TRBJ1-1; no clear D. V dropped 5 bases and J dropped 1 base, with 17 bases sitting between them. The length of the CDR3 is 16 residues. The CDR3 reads CASSPVPDAKNTEAFF. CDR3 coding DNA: TGTGCCAGCAGTCCCGTCCCGGACGCTAAGAACACTGAAGCTTTCTTT.

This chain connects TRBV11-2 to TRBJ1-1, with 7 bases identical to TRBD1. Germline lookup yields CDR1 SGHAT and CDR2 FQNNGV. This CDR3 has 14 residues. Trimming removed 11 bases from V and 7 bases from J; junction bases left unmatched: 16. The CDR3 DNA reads TGTGCCGGTAGCTTACGACAGGGCGGGGGTGAAGCTTTCTTT. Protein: CAGSLRQGGGEAFF.

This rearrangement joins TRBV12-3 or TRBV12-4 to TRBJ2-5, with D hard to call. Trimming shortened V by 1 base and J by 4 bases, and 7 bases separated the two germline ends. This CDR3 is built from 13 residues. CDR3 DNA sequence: TGTGCCAGCAGTTTAGGGGATGGAGAGACCCAGTACTTC. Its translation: CASSLGDGETQYF.

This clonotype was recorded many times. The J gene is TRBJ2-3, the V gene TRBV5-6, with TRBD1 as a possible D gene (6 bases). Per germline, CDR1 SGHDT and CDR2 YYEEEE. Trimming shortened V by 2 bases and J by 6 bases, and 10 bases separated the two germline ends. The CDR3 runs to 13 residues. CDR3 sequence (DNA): TGTGCCAGCAGCTTTGCAGGGGTCGATACGCAGTATTTT. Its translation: CASSFAGVDTQYF.

CDR3 region: CASSPDRYTDTQYF. CDR3 bases: TGTGCCAGCAGCCCCGACAGGTACACAGATACGCAGTATTTT. The chain employs TRBV28 and TRBJ2-3, with D perhaps matching TRBD1 (6 bases). The CDR3 contains 14 residues. The germline CDR1 and CDR2 sequences are MDHEN and SYDVKM. V dropped 6 bases and J dropped 2 bases, with 12 bases sitting between them.

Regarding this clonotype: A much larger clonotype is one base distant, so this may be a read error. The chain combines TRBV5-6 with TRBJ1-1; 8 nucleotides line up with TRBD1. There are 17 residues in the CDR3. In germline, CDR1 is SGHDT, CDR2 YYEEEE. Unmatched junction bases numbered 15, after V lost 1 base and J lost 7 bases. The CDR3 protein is CASSLFQGAPRYIEAFF. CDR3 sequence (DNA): TGTGCCAGCAGCTTGTTTCAGGGGGCGCCGAGGTACATTGAAGCTTTCTTT.

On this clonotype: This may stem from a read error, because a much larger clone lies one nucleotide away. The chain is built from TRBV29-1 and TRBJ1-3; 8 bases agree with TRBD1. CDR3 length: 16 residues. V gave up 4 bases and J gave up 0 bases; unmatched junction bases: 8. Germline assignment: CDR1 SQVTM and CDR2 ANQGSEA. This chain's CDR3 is CSVGCLGTGSGNTIYF. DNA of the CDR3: TGCAGCGTTGGCTGTTTGGGGACAGGCTCTGGAAACACCATATATTTT.

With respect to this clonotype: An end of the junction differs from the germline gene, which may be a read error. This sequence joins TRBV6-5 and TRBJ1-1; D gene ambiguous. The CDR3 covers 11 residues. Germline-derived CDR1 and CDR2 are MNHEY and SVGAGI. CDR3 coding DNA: TGTGCCAGCAGACAATACACTGAAGCTTACTTT. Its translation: CASRQYTEAYF.

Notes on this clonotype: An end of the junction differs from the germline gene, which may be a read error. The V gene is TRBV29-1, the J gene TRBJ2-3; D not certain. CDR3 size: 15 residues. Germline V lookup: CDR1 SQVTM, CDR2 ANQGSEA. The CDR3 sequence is CSVEVGGIGTDAQYF. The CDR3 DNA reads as TGCAGCGTTGAAGTCGGTGGGATTGGCACAGATGCGCAGTATTTT.

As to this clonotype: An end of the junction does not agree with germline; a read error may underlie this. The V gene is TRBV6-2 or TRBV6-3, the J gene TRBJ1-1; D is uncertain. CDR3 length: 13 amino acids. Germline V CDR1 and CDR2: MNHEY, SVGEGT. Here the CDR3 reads CASFCGRATEAFF. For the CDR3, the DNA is TGCGCCAGCTTCTGCGGGAGGGCCACTGAAGCTTTCTTT.

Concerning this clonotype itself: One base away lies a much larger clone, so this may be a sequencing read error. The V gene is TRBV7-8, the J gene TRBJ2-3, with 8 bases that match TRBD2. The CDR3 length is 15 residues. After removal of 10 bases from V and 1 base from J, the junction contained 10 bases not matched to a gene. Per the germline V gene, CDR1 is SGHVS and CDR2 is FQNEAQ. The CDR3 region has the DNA TGTGCCATCAGTATAGCGGGATTGGGCACAGATACGCAGTATTTT. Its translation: CAISIAGLGTDTQYF.

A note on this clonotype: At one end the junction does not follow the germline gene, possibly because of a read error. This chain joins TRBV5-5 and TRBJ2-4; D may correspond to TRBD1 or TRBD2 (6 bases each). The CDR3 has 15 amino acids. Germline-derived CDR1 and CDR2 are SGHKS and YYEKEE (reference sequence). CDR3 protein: CASSLGWGANNIQYF. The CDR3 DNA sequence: TGTGCCAGCAGCTTGGGGTGGGGGGCCAATAACATTCAGTACTTC.

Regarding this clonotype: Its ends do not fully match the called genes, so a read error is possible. CDR3 coding DNA: TGTACCAGCAGCTCGGTCATCTCTCCAGGGGGCGTGGACACCATATATTTT. Encoded protein: CTSSSVISPGGVDTIYF. The chain has TRBV5-6 and TRBJ1-3; 8 positions match TRBD1. Per germline, CDR1 SGHDT and CDR2 YYEEEE. The CDR3 is 17 amino acids.

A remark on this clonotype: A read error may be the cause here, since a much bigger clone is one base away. The CDR3: CASSYRDAHEQYF. CDR3 nucleotides: TGTGCCAGCAGTTATCGGGACGCTCACGAGCAGTACTTC. This chain connects TRBV6-5 to TRBJ2-7, with D perhaps matching TRBD1 or TRBD2 (5 bases each). Trimming left V 3 bases short and J 5 bases short, with 11 bases between. From germline, CDR1 is MNHEY and CDR2 SVGAGI. This CDR3 is built from 13 residues.

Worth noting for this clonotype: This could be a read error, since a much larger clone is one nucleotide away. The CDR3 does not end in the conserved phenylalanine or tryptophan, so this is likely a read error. In DNA, the CDR3 is TGTGCCAGCAGAAAACAGCCCACCGGGGAGCTGTTTTAT. Its protein is CASRKQPTGELFY. The rearrangement uses TRBV6-5 and TRBJ2-2; D is unresolved. CDR3 length: 13 amino acids. V lost 6 bases and J 4 bases, leaving 9 bases between the germline ends. CDR1 and CDR2 from the germline V gene are MNHEY and SVGAGI.

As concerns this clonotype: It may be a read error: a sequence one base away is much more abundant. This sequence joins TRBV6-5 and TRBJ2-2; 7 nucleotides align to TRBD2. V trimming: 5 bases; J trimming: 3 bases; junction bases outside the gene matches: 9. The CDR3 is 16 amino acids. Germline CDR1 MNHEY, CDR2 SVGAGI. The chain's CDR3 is CASSEFLAGDTGELFF. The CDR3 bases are TGTGCCAGCAGTGAATTTTTAGCGGGCGACACCGGGGAGCTGTTTTTT.

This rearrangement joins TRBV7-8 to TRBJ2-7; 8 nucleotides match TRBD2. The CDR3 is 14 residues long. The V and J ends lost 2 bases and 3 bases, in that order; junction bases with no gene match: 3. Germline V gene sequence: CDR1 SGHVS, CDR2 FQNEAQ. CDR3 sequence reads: CASSLFSGGYEQYF. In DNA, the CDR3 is TGTGCCAGCAGCTTATTCAGCGGGGGCTACGAGCAGTACTTC.

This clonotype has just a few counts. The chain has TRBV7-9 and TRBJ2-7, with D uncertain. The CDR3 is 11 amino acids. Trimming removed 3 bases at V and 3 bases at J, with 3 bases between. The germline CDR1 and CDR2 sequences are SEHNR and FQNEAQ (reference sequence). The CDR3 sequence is CASSFNYEQYF. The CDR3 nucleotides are TGTGCCAGCAGCTTTAACTACGAGCAGTACTTC.

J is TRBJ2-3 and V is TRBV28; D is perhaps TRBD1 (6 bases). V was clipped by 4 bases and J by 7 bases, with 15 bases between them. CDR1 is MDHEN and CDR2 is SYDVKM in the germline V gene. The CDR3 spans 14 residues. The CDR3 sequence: CASSSGTPPNTQYF. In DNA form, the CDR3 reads TGTGCCAGCAGTTCTGGGACACCTCCTAATACGCAGTATTTT.

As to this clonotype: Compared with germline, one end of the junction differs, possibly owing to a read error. CDR3 region: CASNQFENTEASF. CDR3 DNA sequence: TGTGCCAGCAACCAATTTGAGAACACTGAAGCTTCCTTT. The chain couples TRBV4-2 to TRBJ1-1; D is undetermined. The germline gives CDR1 LGHNA, CDR2 YNFKEQ. CDR3 length: 13 residues.

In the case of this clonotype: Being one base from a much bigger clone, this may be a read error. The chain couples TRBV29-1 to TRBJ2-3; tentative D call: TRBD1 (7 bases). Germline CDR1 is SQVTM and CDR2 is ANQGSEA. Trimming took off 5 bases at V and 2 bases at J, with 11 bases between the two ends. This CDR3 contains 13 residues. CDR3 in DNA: TGCAGCGTTCAGGGGGGTAACACAGATACGCAGTATTTT. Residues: CSVQGGNTDTQYF.

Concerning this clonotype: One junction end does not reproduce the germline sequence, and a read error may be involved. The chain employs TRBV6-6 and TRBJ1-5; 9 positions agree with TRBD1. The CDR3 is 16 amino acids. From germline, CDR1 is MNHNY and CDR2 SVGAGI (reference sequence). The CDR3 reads CASSYSGGQGNQPQHF. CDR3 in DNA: TGTGCCAGCAGTTACTCAGGGGGACAGGGCAATCAGCCCCAGCACTTT.

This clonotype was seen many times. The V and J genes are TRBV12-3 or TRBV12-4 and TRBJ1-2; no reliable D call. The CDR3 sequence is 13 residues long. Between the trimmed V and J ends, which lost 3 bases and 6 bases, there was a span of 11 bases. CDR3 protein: CASSFSAVHGYTF. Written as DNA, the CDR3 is TGTGCCAGCAGTTTTTCGGCGGTCCATGGCTACACCTTC.

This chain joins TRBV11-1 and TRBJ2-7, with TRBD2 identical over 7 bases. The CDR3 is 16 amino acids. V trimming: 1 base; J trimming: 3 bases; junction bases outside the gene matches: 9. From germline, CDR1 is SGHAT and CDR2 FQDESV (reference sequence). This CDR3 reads CASSLGHSGTGYEQYF. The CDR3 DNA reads TGTGCCAGCAGCTTAGGGCACAGCGGGACTGGCTACGAGCAGTACTTC.

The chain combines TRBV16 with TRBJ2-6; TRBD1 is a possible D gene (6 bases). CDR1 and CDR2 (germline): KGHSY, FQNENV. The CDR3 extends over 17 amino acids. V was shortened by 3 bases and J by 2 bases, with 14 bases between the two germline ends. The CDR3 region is CASSHDRSLPGANVLTF. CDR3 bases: TGTGCCAGCAGCCACGACAGGAGTTTACCTGGGGCCAACGTCCTGACTTTC.

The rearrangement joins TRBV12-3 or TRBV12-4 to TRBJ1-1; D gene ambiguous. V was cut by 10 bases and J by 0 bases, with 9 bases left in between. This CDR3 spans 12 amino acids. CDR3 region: CANIRMNTEAFF. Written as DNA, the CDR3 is TGTGCCAACATCCGTATGAACACTGAAGCTTTCTTT.

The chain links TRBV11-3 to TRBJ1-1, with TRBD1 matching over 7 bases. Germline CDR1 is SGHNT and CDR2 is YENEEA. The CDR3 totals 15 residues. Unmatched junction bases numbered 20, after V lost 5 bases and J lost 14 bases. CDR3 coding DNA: TGTGCCAGCAGCGGCCCGGGACAGACGAACACTGAAGTCTTCTTT. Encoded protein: CASSGPGQTNTEVFF.

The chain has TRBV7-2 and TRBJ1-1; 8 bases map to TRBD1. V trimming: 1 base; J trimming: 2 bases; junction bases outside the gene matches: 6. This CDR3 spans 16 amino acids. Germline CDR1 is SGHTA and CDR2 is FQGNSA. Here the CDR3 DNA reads TGTGCCAGCAGCTTAGGGACAGGGAGGGGTAACACTGAAGCTTTCTTT. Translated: CASSLGTGRGNTEAFF.

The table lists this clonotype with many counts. The CDR3: CSVWTGTQGNIQYF. For the CDR3, the DNA is TGCAGCGTCTGGACAGGGACACAGGGAAACATTCAGTACTTC. The genes are TRBV29-1 and TRBJ2-4; 8 bases match TRBD1. There are 14 residues in the CDR3. Trimming removed 6 bases from V and 6 bases from J; junction bases left unmatched: 10. The germline CDR1 and CDR2 sequences are SQVTM and ANQGSEA.

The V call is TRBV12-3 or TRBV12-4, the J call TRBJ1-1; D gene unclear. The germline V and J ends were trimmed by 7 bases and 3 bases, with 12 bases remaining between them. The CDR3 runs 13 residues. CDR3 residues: CASTGKPYTEAFF. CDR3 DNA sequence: TGTGCCAGCACCGGTAAGCCGTACACTGAAGCTTTCTTT.